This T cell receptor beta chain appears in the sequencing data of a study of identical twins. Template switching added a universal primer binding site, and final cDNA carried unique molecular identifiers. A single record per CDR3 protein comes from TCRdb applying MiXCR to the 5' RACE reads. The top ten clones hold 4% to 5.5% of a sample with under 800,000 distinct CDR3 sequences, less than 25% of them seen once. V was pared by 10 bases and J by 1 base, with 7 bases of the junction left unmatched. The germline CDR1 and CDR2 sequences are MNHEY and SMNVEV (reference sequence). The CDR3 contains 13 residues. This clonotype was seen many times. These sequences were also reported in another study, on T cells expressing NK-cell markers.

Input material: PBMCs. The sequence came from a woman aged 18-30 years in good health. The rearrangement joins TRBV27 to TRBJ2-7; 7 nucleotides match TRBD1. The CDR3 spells CATTRQGSYEQYF. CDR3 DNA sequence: TGTGCCACTACTCGACAGGGTTCCTACGAGCAGTACTTC.